These T cell receptor beta chains were read from a single sample in a study of graft-versus-host responses after intestinal transplantation. Sequenced by immunoSEQ multiplex PCR; TCRdb stores in-frame clones only, minus some. The sample yields some 7,000 clones, less than 40% seen once. The sequencing used alloreactive CD4+ T cells from a mixed lymphocyte reaction culture, collected before transplantation. These receptors all stem from a human patient who was an organ donor for intestinal transplantation. The CDR3 runs from the conserved cysteine through the conserved F or W. A D gene is named only where the DNA matches it firmly. The size field is filled for only some rows; it gives once, few, many or a size class.

V gene	J gene	D gene	clone size	CDR3 DNA	CDR3 protein
TRBV11-3	TRBJ2-5	TRBD1	few	TGTGCCAGCAGCGCTGACAGGGGGCGCCGGGAGACCCAGTACTTC	CASSADRGRRETQYF
TRBV5-1	TRBJ2-5	TRBD2	NA	TGCGCCAGCAGCGAAGGACTAGCCTCGGAGACCCAGTACTTC	CASSEGLASETQYF
TRBV21-1	TRBJ2-7	NA	NA	TGTGCCAGCAGCAAAGGGACTCTATTCCGAATCTACGAGCAGTACTTC	CASSKGTLFRIYEQYF
TRBV4-2	TRBJ1-4	NA	NA	TGTGCCAGCAGCCAGTCATATGGGGGCAGGAGGAATGAAAAACTGTTTTTT	CASSQSYGGRRNEKLFF
TRBV28	TRBJ2-5	NA	NA	TGTGCCAGCAGGACTCCAACAGGTCCGAATCGGGAGACCCAGTACTTC	CASRTPTGPNRETQYF
TRBV28	TRBJ1-5	TRBD1	medium-sized	TGTGCCAGCAGGCCATCGGGACAGGGAGGCAATCAGCCCCAGCATTTT	CASRPSGQGGNQPQHF
TRBV28	TRBJ2-1	TRBD1	NA	TGTGCCAGCGGACAGGGTGCCCACAATGAGCAGTTCTTC	CASGQGAHNEQFF
TRBV27	TRBJ2-3	TRBD2	once	TGTGCCAGCAGTTTATCGCGGGGGGAGCCAGATACGCAGTATTTT	CASSLSRGEPDTQYF
TRBV19	TRBJ2-2	NA	few	TGTGCCAGTAGTATCAGGGGGAGCGGGTCGAACACCGGGGAGCTGTTTTTT	CASSIRGSGSNTGELFF
TRBV6-1	TRBJ2-3	NA	few	TGTGCCAGCAGTGAAGTGGTCGGCGAGGCAGATACGCAGTATTTT	CASSEVVGEADTQYF
TRBV6-5	TRBJ2-7	TRBD2	NA	TGTGCCAGCAGGACCGGGGGGGCCTACGCCGAGCAGTACTTC	CASRTGGAYAEQYF
TRBV28	TRBJ1-1	NA	NA	TGTGCCAGCCGGGGTAACACTGAAGCTTTCTTT	CASRGNTEAFF
TRBV5-4	TRBJ2-3	TRBD1	few	TGTGCCAGCAGCTTCAGGGGGACAGGGGAAACAGATACGCAGTATTTT	CASSFRGTGETDTQYF
TRBV28	TRBJ2-2	TRBD2	few	TGTGCCAGCAGTTTGAGGACTAGCGGGAACACCGGGGAGCTGTTTTTT	CASSLRTSGNTGELFF
TRBV9	TRBJ2-7	TRBD2	medium-sized	TGTGCCAGCAGCAGAGGACTAGCGGACTACGAGCAGTACTTC	CASSRGLADYEQYF
TRBV5-3	TRBJ1-5	NA	NA	TGTGCCAGAAGCTTTGGACAAAACAATCAGCCCCAGCATTTT	CARSFGQNNQPQHF
TRBV5-1	TRBJ2-3	NA	NA	TGCGCCAGCAGCTTGCTGACTGCAGGGCAAGCAGATACGCAGTATTTT	CASSLLTAGQADTQYF
TRBV19	TRBJ1-2	NA	few	TGTGCCAGTAGTATCGGGGTGGCCTATGGCTACACCTTC	CASSIGVAYGYTF
TRBV14	TRBJ2-1	NA	NA	TGTGCCAGCAGCCAAGATTCGGGGACACTACGGAGTTACCCCTACAATGAGCAGTTCTTC	CASSQDSGTLRSYPYNEQFF
TRBV6-1	TRBJ1-2	NA	NA	TGTGCGCTCTTAGAAATGGGCGGCTACACCTTC	CALLEMGGYTF
TRBV5-1	TRBJ2-6	NA	medium-sized	TGCGCCAGCAGCTTGGTTCCGTACTCTGGGGCCAACGTCCTGACTTTC	CASSLVPYSGANVLTF
TRBV6-1	TRBJ2-1	TRBD2	NA	TGTGCCAGCAGTACAATAGCGGGGGGGCCTCATGAGCAGTTCTTC	CASSTIAGGPHEQFF
TRBV7-9	TRBJ1-1	NA	NA	TGTGCCAGCAGTGGTCAGACTGACACTGAAGCTTTCTTT	CASSGQTDTEAFF
TRBV25-1	TRBJ1-5	NA	few	TGTGCCAGCAGTCCTAGGGCGGGGCAGCCCCAGCATTTT	CASSPRAGQPQHF
TRBV4-3	TRBJ2-1	TRBD2	NA	TGCGCCAGCAGCCCCCGTATAAGATCTAGCGGGAAGCCCGATGAGCAGTTCTTC	CASSPRIRSSGKPDEQFF
TRBV11-1	TRBJ1-2	NA	few	TGTGCCAGCAGCCGCGACTGGCGGTCGTATGGCTACACCTTC	CASSRDWRSYGYTF
TRBV6-6	TRBJ1-6	NA	NA	TGTGCCAGCAGTTACTCGAACAGGTTTACTAATTCACCCCTCCACTTT	CASSYSNRFTNSPLHF
TRBV7-2	TRBJ2-5	NA	NA	TGTGCCAGCAGCTTAGGGGTGACAGGGAGGAAGACCCAGTACTTC	CASSLGVTGRKTQYF
TRBV7-2	TRBJ2-5	NA	few	TGTGCCAGCAGCTTAACACGACAGAAAGAGACCCAGTACTTC	CASSLTRQKETQYF
TRBV5-1	TRBJ2-7	TRBD2	NA	TGTGCCAGCAGCACGCGGGGGTTCACCTACGAGCAGTACTTC	CASSTRGFTYEQYF
TRBV6-6	TRBJ1-2	TRBD1	few	TGTGCCAGCAGCTCCACCGGACAGGGGAATTGGTATGGCTACACCTTC	CASSSTGQGNWYGYTF
TRBV5-4	TRBJ1-2	TRBD1	medium-sized	TGTGCCAGCACCCAAGAGGGGGCCTGGGGCTACACCTTC	CASTQEGAWGYTF
TRBV6-5	TRBJ2-5	TRBD1	few	TGTGCCAGCGACAGGGGAGTTATCCAAGAGACCCAGTACTTC	CASDRGVIQETQYF
TRBV2	TRBJ2-6	NA	NA	TGTGCCAGCAGTGAAGCGAACAGGGGGGGCCGGGTCCTCTCTGGGGCCAACGTCCTGACTTTC	CASSEANRGGRVLSGANVLTF
TRBV29-1	TRBJ1-1	NA	medium-sized	TGCAGCGTTGACGGCGGAGCTTTCTTT	CSVDGGAFF
TRBV28	TRBJ1-2	NA	NA	TGTGCCAGCAGTTTCTCCCCCGGGGGTTTCACCTTC	CASSFSPGGFTF
TRBV7-9	TRBJ2-7	NA	NA	TGTGCCAGCAGCCTCTCCCTTTTGCGGGATCCCTACGAGCAGTACTTC	CASSLSLLRDPYEQYF
TRBV7-9	TRBJ2-7	TRBD1	NA	TGTGCCAGCAGCGCGAGGGACAGCTACTACGAGCAGTACTTC	CASSARDSYYEQYF
TRBV7-2	TRBJ2-7	TRBD2	NA	TGTGCCAGCAGCTTAAGGCTCAGCGGGAGGCTTTCCTACGAGCAGTACTTC	CASSLRLSGRLSYEQYF
TRBV6-6	TRBJ1-3	NA	NA	TGTGCCAGCAGTTCCCAATTCGGCTCTGGAAACACCATATATTTT	CASSSQFGSGNTIYF
TRBV5-1	TRBJ2-7	TRBD1	medium-sized	TGCGCCAGCAGCGTGGACAGGGTTTACGAGCAGTACTTC	CASSVDRVYEQYF
TRBV30	TRBJ2-7	NA	few	TGTGCCTGGAGTGTTTTCCAGGGCTACGAGCAGTACTTC	CAWSVFQGYEQYF
TRBV5-5	TRBJ2-7	NA	few	TGTGCCAGCAGCTTGGGCGTGAGAAGGGGAACCTACGAGCAGTACTTC	CASSLGVRRGTYEQYF
TRBV7-2	TRBJ2-1	TRBD1	NA	TGTGCCAGCAGCTTAGCTTTTGGGACAGGCGGTTGGGGCAATGAGCAGTTCTTC	CASSLAFGTGGWGNEQFF
TRBV7-6	TRBJ1-4	TRBD1	few	TGTGCCAGCAGCTTAGCTCCCCGGGACAGAGGGGAAAAACTGTTTTTT	CASSLAPRDRGEKLFF
TRBV6-5	TRBJ2-7	TRBD1	NA	TGTGCCAGCAGTAAGGACAGGGGGCGGAAGCAGTACTTC	CASSKDRGRKQYF
TRBV4-3	TRBJ1-2	TRBD1	NA	TGCGCCAGCAGCCTGACCACAGGGGCGACTTACTATGGCTACACCTTC	CASSLTTGATYYGYTF
TRBV4-2	TRBJ2-7	NA	NA	TGTGCCAGCAGCTTGGCCTCAACAGGAGGACAGCCGTACTTC	CASSLASTGGQPYF
TRBV6-1	TRBJ2-7	NA	few	TGTGCCAGCAGTGGACATTACGAGCAGTACTTC	CASSGHYEQYF